The T cell receptor (beta chain) described here comes from a study of cytomegalovirus exposure and HLA in healthy donors. General study results and limits: Rarity marked most TCR sequences, yet some public TCRs occurred in many donors.

A note on this clone: The antigen is undetermined.

Germline trimming cut 5 bases from V and 5 bases from J; bases unmatched to any gene: 6. The CDR3 is 14 residues long. The germline V gene has CDR1 MRHNA and CDR2 SNTAGT. Those who donated were healthy bone marrow donors. The PCR had 60 Vbeta and 13 Jbeta primers. Clones were sequenced by immunoSEQ multiplex PCR, and TCRdb holds only the in-frame ones, with some missing. This table lists 200,000 or so clones. The clonotype comes from a boy between 5 and 17 years old in good health and CMV-seronegative. The sequencing input was PBMCs. J is TRBJ2-1 and V is TRBV6-4, with 7 bases identical to TRBD2. For the CDR3, the DNA is TGTGCCAGCAGTAGCGGGGCCTCTGACAATGAGCAGTTCTTC. Its protein product is CASSSGASDNEQFF.